Given below is one T cell receptor (beta chain) in context. This clone's antigen is unknown. It has no much larger one-base neighbor in the sample; base qualities were not kept. What the time point label conveys for this sample: individuals recovered from natural SARS-CoV-2 infection. TCRbeta CDR3 regions were sequenced with the immunoSEQ Assay. After extraction, genomic DNA underwent amplification by bias-controlled multiplex PCR, followed by high-throughput sequencing. The published analysis was carried out like this. To quantify the absolute abundance of each unique TCRbeta CDR3 region, sequences were collapsed and filtered. T cell fraction was estimated by normalizing TCRbeta template counts to usable DNA, which was measured by amplifying reference genes present in all nucleated cells. Repertoire TCRs were annotated as SARS-CoV-2-specific when V gene, CDR3 amino acid sequence and J gene were exactly matched to a known reactive TCR set. MIRA supplied the reference SARS-CoV-2 TCR set, which was filtered for enrichment in COVID-19-positive ImmuneCODE repertoires so that public or cross-reactive TCRs were removed. Using the MIRA antigens, annotated TCRs were further analysed by specific ORF or by position within an ORF. Breadth was defined as the number of annotated unique rearrangements divided by the total number of unique productive rearrangements, and depth was defined as the summed frequency of the annotated unique rearrangements. Two-sided Wilcoxon rank-sum tests were used to compare TCR breadth between groups. The clones in this table, taken by TCRdb from immuneACCESS, are in-frame only. Not every clone is retained; where verified, under half of the shortfall comes from an unresolved V gene, and the cause of the rest is unknown. For V, J and clone size, that table is used; D and trimming come from the DNA. Within this sample are 97,000 or so clones, with over 60% of them counted one time only. In total, the top ten clones hold about 18% of the sample.

The sample is drawn from a study of Ad26.COV2.S vaccination and SARS-CoV-2 variants (TCRdb year 2021). In terms of the full investigation: Sequencing of the TCRbeta repertoire served to evaluate the specificity and breadth of SARS-CoV-2-reactive T cell receptors following Ad26.COV2.S vaccination. A total of about 30 samples were included in the TCR-sequenced set, comprising 19 Ad26.COV2.S vaccine recipients, 5 placebo recipients and 8 SARS-CoV-2 convalescent individuals. Paper-wide results and their limitations: The authors noted that the TCR breadth and depth analyses may have underestimated total T cell responses. Higher spike-specific TCR breadth was observed in Ad26.COV2.S recipients than in placebo recipients (P = 0.0014). Comparable non-spike TCR breadth was observed between vaccine and placebo recipients, consistent with only spike being contained in the vaccine. Substantial breadth of spike-specific CD8+ and CD4+ T cell responses was reported after vaccination.

As encoded in the germline V gene, CDR1 is SGHAT while CDR2 is FQNNGV. There are 14 amino acids in the CDR3, from cysteine to phenylalanine inclusive. Left in the record is the CDR3 DNA by itself, 42 bases read in frame from the first base. Deletion took 4 bases off V and 6 bases off J, with a span of 14 bases between the germline ends. The origin of this receptor is a human donor who had recovered from COVID-19. The input for sequencing was peripheral blood, taken after recovery from COVID-19. The rearranged segments are TRBV11-2 and TRBJ2-3; no D gene is confidently identified. The DNA reads as follows: TGTGCCAGCAGCTCCCAAGTCGGTTCGGATACGCAGTATTTT. Translated, it reads CASSSQVGSDTQYF. When the CDR3 is completed using the reference TRBV11-2 and TRBJ2-3 genes on either side, the full variable domain is EAGVAQSPRYKIIEKRQSVAFWCNPISGHATLYWYQQILGQGPKLLIQFQNNGVVDDSQLPKDRFSAERLKGVDSTLKIQPAKLEDSAVYLCASSSQVGSDTQYFGPGTRLTVL.